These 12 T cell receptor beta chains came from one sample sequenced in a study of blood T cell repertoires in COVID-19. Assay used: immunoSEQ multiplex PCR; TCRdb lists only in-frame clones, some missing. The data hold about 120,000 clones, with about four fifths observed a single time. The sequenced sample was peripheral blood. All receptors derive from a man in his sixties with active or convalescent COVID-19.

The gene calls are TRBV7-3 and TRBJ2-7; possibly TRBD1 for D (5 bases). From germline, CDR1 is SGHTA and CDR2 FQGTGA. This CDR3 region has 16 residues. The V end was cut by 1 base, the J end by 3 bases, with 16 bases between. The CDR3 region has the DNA TGTGCCAGCAGCTTAAGATTAGCAGGGCAACACTACGAGCAGTACTTC. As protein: CASSLRLAGQHYEQYF. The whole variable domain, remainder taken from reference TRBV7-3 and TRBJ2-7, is GAGVSQTPSNKVTEKGKYVELRCDPISGHTALYWYRQSLGQGPEFLIYFQGTGAADDSGLPNDRFFAVRPEGSVSTLKIQRTERGDSAVYLCASSLRLAGQHYEQYFGPGTRLTVT.

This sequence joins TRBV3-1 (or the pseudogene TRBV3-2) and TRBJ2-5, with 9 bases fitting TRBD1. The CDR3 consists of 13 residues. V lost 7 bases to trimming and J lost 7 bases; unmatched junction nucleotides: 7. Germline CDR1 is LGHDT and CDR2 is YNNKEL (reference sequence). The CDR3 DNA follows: TGTGCCAGCACCCGGACAGGGGACGTGACCCAGTACTTC. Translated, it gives CASTRTGDVTQYF.

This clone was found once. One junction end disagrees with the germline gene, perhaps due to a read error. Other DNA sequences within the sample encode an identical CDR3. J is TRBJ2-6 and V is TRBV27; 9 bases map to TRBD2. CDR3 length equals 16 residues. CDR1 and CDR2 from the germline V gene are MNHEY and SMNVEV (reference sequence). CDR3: CASRLAGSSGANVLTF. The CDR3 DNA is TGTGCCAGCAGACTAGCGGGTAGCTCTGGGGCCAACGTCTTGACTTTC.

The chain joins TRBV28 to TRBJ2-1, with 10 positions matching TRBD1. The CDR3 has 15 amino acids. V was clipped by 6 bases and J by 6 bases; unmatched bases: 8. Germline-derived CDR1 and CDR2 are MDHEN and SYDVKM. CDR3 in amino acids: CASRATGQGSNEQFF. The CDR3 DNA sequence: TGTGCCAGCAGGGCAACGGGACAGGGGAGCAATGAGCAGTTCTTC.

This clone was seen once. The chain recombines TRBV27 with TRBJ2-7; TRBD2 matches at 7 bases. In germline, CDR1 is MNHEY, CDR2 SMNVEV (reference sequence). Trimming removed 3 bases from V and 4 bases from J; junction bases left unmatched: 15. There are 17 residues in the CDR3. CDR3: CASSFLPGGGTIYEQYF. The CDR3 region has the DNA TGTGCCAGCAGTTTCCTTCCCGGCGGGGGAACTATATACGAGCAGTACTTC.

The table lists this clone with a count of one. This CDR3 is CASSLISAGADTQYF. In DNA, the CDR3 is TGTGCCAGCAGCTTAATTTCGGCGGGCGCCGATACGCAGTATTTT. The chain employs TRBV7-2 and TRBJ2-3, with a weak D call TRBD2 (5 bases). Germline CDR1 SGHTA, CDR2 FQGNSA. V lost 2 bases, J lost 6 bases, and 15 bases lay in between. The CDR3 has 15 amino acids. Supplemented by reference TRBV7-2 and TRBJ2-3, the full variable domain reads GAGVSQSPSNKVTEKGKDVELRCDPISGHTALYWYRQSLGQGLEFLIYFQGNSAPDKSGLPSDRFSAERTGGSVSTLTIQRTQQEDSAVYLCASSLISAGADTQYFGPGTRLTVL.

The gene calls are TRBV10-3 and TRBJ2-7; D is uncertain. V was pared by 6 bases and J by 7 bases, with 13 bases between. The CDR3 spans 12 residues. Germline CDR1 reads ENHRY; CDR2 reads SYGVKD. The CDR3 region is CAISTIPGEQYF. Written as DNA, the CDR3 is TGTGCCATCAGCACGATCCCCGGGGAGCAGTACTTC.

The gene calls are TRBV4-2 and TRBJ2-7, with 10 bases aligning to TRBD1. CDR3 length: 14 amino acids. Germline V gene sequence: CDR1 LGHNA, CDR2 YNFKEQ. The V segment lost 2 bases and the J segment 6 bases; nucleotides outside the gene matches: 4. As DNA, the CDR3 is TGTGCCAGCAGCCAAAGACAGGGGGCGGGCGAGCAGTACTTC. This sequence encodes CASSQRQGAGEQYF.

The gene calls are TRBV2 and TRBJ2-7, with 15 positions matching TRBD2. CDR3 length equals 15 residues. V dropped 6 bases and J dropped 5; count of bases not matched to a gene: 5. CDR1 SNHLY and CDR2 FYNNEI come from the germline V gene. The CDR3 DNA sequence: TGTGCCAGCAGACCGGGACTAGCGGGAGGAAACGAGCAGTACTTC. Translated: CASRPGLAGGNEQYF. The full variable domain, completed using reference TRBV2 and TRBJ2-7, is EPEVTQTPSHQVTQMGQEVILRCVPISNHLYFYWYRQILGQKVEFLVSFYNNEISEKSEIFDDQFSVERPDGSNFTLKIRSTKLEDSAMYFCASRPGLAGGNEQYFGPGTRLTVT.

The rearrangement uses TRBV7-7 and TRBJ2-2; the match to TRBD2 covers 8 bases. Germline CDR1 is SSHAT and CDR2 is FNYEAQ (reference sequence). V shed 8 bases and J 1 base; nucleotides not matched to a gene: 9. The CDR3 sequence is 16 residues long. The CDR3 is CASARGGTRNTGELFF. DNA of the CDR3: TGTGCCAGCGCCCGAGGGGGGACTAGGAACACCGGGGAGCTGTTTTTT.

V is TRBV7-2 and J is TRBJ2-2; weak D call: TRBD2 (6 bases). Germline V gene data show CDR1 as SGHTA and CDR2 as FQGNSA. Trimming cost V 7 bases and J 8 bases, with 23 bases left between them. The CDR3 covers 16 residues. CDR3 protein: CASTQATRAGRGELFF. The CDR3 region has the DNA TGTGCCAGCACCCAGGCCACCAGGGCGGGACGGGGGGAGCTGTTTTTT. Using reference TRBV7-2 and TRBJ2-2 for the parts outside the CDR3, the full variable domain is GAGVSQSPSNKVTEKGKDVELRCDPISGHTALYWYRQSLGQGLEFLIYFQGNSAPDKSGLPSDRFSAERTGGSVSTLTIQRTQQEDSAVYLCASTQATRAGRGELFFGEGSRLTVL.

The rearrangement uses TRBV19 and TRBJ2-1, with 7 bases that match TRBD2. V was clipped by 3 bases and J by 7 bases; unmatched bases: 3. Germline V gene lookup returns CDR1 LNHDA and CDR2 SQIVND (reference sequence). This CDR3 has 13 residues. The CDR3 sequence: CASSIDGGNEQFF. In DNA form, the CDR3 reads TGTGCCAGTAGTATCGACGGGGGGAATGAGCAGTTCTTC.